The clone carrying this TCR beta chain is a singleton in its sample. TCRdb used MiXCR to reprocess the reads, holding one entry per CDR3 protein. In the table there are 6,500 to 10,000 distinct CDR3 sequences, around a fifth of which are singletons. V was clipped by 6 bases and J by 2 bases, with 15 bases between them. The CDR3 contains 15 residues. These data are taken from a study of liver allograft versus peripheral blood T cells. In the study overall: Transplanted livers held T cell receptor repertoires, and these were compared with repertoires in recipients' peripheral blood.

This clonotype was obtained from a human patient who had a liver transplant. Some T cells may arise from the graft donor. The chain is built from TRBV12-3 or TRBV12-4 and TRBJ2-3; D call uncertain. The CDR3 is CASSRRTDYTDTQYF. CDR3 coding DNA: TGTGCCAGCAGCCGAAGGACCGATTACACAGATACGCAGTATTTT.